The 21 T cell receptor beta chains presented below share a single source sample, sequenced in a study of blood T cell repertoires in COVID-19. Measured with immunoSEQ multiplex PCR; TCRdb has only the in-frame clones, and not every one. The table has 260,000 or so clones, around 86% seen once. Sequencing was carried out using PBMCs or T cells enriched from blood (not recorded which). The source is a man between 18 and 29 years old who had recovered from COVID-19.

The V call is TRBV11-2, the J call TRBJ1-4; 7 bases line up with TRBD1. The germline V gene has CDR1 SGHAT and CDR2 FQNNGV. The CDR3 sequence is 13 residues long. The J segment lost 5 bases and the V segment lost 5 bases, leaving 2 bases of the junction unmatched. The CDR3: CASSRQGNEKLFF. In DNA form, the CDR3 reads TGTGCCAGCAGCCGACAGGGCAATGAAAAACTGTTTTTT.

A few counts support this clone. CDR3 DNA: TGCGCCAGCAGAGATCATCAACTGAACTATAATTCACCCCTCCACTTT. Amino acid sequence: CASRDHQLNYNSPLHF. The chain combines TRBV5-1 with TRBJ1-6; no firm D call. Per germline, CDR1 SGHRS and CDR2 YFSETQ. The V end was cut by 5 bases, the J end by 3 bases, with 15 bases between. The CDR3 extends over 16 amino acids.

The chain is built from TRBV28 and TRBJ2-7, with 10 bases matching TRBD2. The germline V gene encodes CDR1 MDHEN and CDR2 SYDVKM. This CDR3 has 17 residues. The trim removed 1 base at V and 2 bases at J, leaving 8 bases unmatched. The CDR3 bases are TGTGCCAGCAGTTTATCCGTACTAGCGGGACTTCCCTACGAGCAGTACTTC. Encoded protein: CASSLSVLAGLPYEQYF.

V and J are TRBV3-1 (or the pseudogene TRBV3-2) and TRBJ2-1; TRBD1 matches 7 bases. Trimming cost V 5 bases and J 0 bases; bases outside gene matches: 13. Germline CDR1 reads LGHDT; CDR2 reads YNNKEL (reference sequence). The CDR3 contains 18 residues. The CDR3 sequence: CASSTDRAVPSSYNEQFF. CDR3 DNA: TGTGCCAGCAGCACAGACAGGGCTGTCCCGAGCTCCTACAATGAGCAGTTCTTC.

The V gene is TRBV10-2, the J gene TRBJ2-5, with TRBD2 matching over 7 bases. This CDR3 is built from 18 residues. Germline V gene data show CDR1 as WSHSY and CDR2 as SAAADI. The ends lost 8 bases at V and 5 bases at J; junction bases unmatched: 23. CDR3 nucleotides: TGCGCCAGCGGCGAACCTGGGCTAGCGGTTCCGGGTAGGGAGACCCAGTACTTC. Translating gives CASGEPGLAVPGRETQYF.

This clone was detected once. As DNA, the CDR3 is TGTGCCAGCAGTTATAGCGGGAGTCCCTACAATGAGCAGTTCTTC. Protein: CASSYSGSPYNEQFF. The rearrangement joins TRBV28 to TRBJ2-1; 9 bases map to TRBD2. The ends lost 4 bases at V and 2 bases at J; junction bases unmatched: 3. The germline CDR1 and CDR2 sequences are MDHEN and SYDVKM. CDR3 length equals 15 residues.

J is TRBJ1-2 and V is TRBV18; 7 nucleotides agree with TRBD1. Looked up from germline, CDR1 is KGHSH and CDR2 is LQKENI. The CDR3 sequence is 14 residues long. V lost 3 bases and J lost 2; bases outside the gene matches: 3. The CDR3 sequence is CASSPDRLNYGYTF. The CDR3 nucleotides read TGTGCCAGCTCACCGGACAGGCTAAACTATGGCTACACCTTC.

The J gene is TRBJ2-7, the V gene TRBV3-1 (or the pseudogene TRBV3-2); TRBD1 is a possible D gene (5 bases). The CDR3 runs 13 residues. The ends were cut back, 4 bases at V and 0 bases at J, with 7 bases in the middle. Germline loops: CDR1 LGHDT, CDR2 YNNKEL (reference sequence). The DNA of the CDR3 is TGTGCCAGCAGCCTAGACAGCTCCTACGAGCAGTACTTC. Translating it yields CASSLDSSYEQYF.

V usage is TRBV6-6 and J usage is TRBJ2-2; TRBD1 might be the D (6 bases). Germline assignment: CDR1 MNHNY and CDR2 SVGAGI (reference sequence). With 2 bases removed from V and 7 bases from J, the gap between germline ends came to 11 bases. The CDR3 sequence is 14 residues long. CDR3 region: CASSYRGMGGELFF. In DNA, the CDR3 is TGTGCCAGCAGTTACAGGGGGATGGGCGGGGAGCTGTTTTTT.

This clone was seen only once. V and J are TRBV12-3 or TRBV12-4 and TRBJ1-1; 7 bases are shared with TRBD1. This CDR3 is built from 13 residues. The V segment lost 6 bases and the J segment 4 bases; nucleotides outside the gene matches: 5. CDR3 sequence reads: CASSLRQGTEAFF. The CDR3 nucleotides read TGTGCCAGCAGCCTACGACAGGGCACTGAAGCTTTCTTT.

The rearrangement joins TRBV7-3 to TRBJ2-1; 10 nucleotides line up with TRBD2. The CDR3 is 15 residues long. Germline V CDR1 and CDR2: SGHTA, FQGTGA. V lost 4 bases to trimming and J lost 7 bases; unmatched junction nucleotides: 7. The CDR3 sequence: CASSSIAGGFNEQFF. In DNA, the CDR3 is TGTGCCAGCAGCTCGATAGCGGGAGGATTTAATGAGCAGTTCTTC.

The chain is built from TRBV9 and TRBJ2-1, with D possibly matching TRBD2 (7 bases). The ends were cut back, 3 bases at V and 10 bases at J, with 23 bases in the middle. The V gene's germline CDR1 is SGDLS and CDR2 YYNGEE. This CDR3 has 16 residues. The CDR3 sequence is CASSARAGASTREQFF. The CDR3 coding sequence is TGTGCCAGCAGCGCCCGGGCGGGGGCTTCAACTAGGGAGCAGTTCTTC.

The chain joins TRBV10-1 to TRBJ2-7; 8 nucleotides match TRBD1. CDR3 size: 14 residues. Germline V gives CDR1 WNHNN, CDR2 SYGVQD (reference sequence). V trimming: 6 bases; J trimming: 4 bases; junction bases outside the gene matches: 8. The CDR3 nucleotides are TGCGCCAGCAGACCCGGGACAGGTGGTTACGAGCAGTACTTC. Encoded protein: CASRPGTGGYEQYF.

The CDR3 sequence is CATSDESGISNEQFF. CDR3 coding DNA: TGTGCCACCAGTGATGAGAGCGGGATTAGCAATGAGCAGTTCTTC. The chain couples TRBV24-1 to TRBJ2-1; TRBD2 agrees at 7 bases. This CDR3 comprises 15 residues. J gave up 6 bases and V 3 bases, and 7 bases lay outside the gene matches. In germline, CDR1 is KGHDR, CDR2 SFDVKD.

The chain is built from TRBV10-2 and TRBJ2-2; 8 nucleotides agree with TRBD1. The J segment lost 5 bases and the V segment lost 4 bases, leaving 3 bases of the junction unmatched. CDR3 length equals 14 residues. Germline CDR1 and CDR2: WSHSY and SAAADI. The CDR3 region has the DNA TGCGCCAGCAGTGTGGACAGGGCGACCGGGGAGCTGTTTTTT. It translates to CASSVDRATGELFF.

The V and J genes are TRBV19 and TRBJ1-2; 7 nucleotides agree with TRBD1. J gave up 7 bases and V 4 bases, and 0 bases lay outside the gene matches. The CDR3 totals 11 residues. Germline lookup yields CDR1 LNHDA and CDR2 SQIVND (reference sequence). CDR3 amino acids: CASSRQGGYTF. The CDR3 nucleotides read TGTGCCAGTAGTAGACAGGGTGGCTACACCTTC.

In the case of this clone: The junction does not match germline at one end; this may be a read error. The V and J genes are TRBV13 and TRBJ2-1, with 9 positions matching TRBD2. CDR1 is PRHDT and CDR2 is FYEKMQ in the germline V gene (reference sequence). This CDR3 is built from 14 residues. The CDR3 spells CASSRGLAYHEQFF. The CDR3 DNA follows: TGTGCCAGCAGTAGGGGACTAGCCTACCATGAGCAGTTCTTC.

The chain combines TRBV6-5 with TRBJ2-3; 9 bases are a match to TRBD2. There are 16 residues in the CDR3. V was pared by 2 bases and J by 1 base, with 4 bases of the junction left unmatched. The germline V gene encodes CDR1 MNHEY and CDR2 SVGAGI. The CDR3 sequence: CASSYAGGLGTDTQYF. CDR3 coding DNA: TGTGCCAGCAGTTACGCGGGGGGGCTGGGCACAGATACGCAGTATTTT.

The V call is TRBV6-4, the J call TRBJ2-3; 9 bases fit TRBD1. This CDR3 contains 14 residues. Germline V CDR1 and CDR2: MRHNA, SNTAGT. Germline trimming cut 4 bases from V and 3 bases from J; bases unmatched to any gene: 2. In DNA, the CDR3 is TGTGCCAGCAGTGGGACAGGGGAAACAGATACGCAGTATTTT. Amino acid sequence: CASSGTGETDTQYF.

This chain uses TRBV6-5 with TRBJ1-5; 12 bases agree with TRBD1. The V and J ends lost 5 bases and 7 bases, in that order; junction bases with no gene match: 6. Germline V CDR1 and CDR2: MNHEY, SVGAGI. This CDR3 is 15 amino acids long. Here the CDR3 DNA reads TGTGCCAGCAGTCCGGGGACAGGGGGCGAGCAGCCCCAGCATTTT. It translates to CASSPGTGGEQPQHF.

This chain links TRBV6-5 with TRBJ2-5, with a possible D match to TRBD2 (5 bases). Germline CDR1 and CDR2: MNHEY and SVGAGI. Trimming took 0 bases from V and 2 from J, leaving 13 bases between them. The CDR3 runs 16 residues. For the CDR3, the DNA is TGTGCCAGCAGTTACTCGAGGTTTACGGGGCAAGAGACCCAGTACTTC. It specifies CASSYSRFTGQETQYF.